What follows are 2 T cell receptor beta chains derived from one specimen sequenced in a study of blood T cell repertoires in COVID-19. Assay: immunoSEQ multiplex PCR; the TCRdb copy retains only in-frame clones and omits some. The data contain about 380,000 clones, more than 70% of them singletons. Sequencing was performed on peripheral blood. All receptors derive from a man aged 35 to 55 with acute or convalescent COVID-19.

V and J are TRBV28 and TRBJ2-7; D might be TRBD1 (5 bases). The V end was cut by 2 bases, the J end by 1 base, with 9 bases between. This CDR3 is 14 amino acids long. Germline CDR1 and CDR2: MDHEN and SYDVKM. The CDR3 coding sequence is TGTGCCAGCAGTTTAGTCGACAGATCCTACGAGCAGTACTTC. Translating gives CASSLVDRSYEQYF.

This chain connects TRBV20-1 to TRBJ1-1; no clear D gene. Germline V gene sequence: CDR1 DFQATT, CDR2 SNEGSKA (reference sequence). The CDR3 sequence is 11 residues long. Trimming cost V 5 bases and J 7 bases, with 11 bases left between them. CDR3 sequence reads: CSAPIDVEAFF. Here the CDR3 DNA reads TGCAGTGCTCCGATAGATGTTGAAGCTTTCTTT.